The T cell receptor (beta chain) under discussion was sequenced for a study of T cell changes during pregnancy in multiple sclerosis. Some clones are missing from TCRdb's copy, which holds only in-frame ones; the method was immunoSEQ multiplex PCR. The sample holds nearly 70,000 clones, around 92% seen once. V lost 7 bases to trimming and J lost 5 bases, with 9 bases between them. The CDR3 is 11 amino acids. The germline gives CDR1 MNHEY, CDR2 SMNVEV (reference sequence). The sequencing used peripheral blood, collected in the second trimester of pregnancy. This clonotype was obtained from a female donor in good health, enrolled as a control in a pregnancy study. The V gene is TRBV27, the J gene TRBJ2-7; TRBD1 might be the D (5 bases). CDR3 protein: CASIGADEQYF. Written as DNA, the CDR3 is TGTGCCAGCATAGGGGCCGACGAGCAGTACTTC.